The rows below give T cell receptor beta chains drawn from one sample of a study of T cells in localized non-small cell lung cancer. Produced via immunoSEQ multiplex PCR; TCRdb's table is partial and in-frame only. The profile shows 100,000 to 150,000 clones, more than 80% of them singletons. Sequences were derived from peripheral blood, sampled before any cancer treatment. The receptor set was obtained from a female donor of 60 years or more with stage I lung adenocarcinoma. Each CDR3 is given with its conserved first and last residue. Each record gives: CDR3 protein, CDR3 DNA, clone size, D gene, J gene, V gene. A D gene is named only where the DNA matches it firmly. Clone size, where shown, is once, few, many, or a class for clones that have expanded.

CDR3aa: CAWSVPRTSGFSSYEQYF
CDR3nt: TGTGCCTGGAGTGTTCCTAGGACTAGCGGATTTAGCTCCTACGAGCAGTACTTC
abundance: NA
d_gene: TRBD2
j_gene: TRBJ2-7
v_gene: TRBV30

CDR3aa: CASNREGLAATGELFF
CDR3nt: TGTGCCAGCAACAGGGAGGGGCTAGCGGCGACCGGGGAGCTGTTTTTT
abundance: once
d_gene: NA
j_gene: TRBJ2-2
v_gene: TRBV9

CDR3aa: CASSGLAGGGLNEQFF
CDR3nt: TGTGCCAGCAGTGGCCTAGCGGGCGGGGGTCTCAATGAGCAGTTCTTC
abundance: NA
d_gene: TRBD2
j_gene: TRBJ2-1
v_gene: TRBV2

CDR3aa: CASSVNQRGSSGNTIYF
CDR3nt: TGTGCCAGCAGCGTAAACCAACGGGGGTCCTCTGGAAACACCATATATTTT
abundance: once
d_gene: NA
j_gene: TRBJ1-3
v_gene: TRBV9

CDR3aa: CASSLAQDTSGDTQYF
CDR3nt: TGCGCCAGCAGCTTGGCTCAGGATACCTCGGGAGATACGCAGTATTTT
abundance: NA
d_gene: NA
j_gene: TRBJ2-3
v_gene: TRBV5-1

CDR3aa: CASSPPGLMLEAFF
CDR3nt: TGTGCCAGCAGCCCCCCAGGACTCATGCTTGAAGCTTTCTTT
abundance: few
d_gene: NA
j_gene: TRBJ1-1
v_gene: TRBV7-2

CDR3aa: CASSSPGWGGIAKNIQYF
CDR3nt: TGTGCCAGCAGCTCACCCGGGTGGGGCGGAATAGCCAAAAACATTCAGTACTTC
abundance: NA
d_gene: NA
j_gene: TRBJ2-4
v_gene: TRBV28

CDR3aa: CASSLSGSQGEQYF
CDR3nt: TGTGCCAGCAGTTTAAGCGGGAGTCAAGGCGAGCAGTACTTC
abundance: NA
d_gene: TRBD2
j_gene: TRBJ2-7
v_gene: TRBV28

CDR3aa: CASSRGWGYGYTF
CDR3nt: TGTGCCAGTAGTCGGGGATGGGGCTATGGCTACACCTTC
abundance: NA
d_gene: NA
j_gene: TRBJ1-2
v_gene: TRBV19

CDR3aa: CASSSFDRGRGGYTF
CDR3nt: TGTGCCAGCAGTTCCTTCGACAGGGGGCGGGGAGGCTACACCTTC
abundance: NA
d_gene: TRBD1
j_gene: TRBJ1-2
v_gene: TRBV28

CDR3aa: CASSRISGSSYNEQFF
CDR3nt: TGTGCCAGCAGCCGAATTAGCGGGAGCTCCTACAATGAGCAGTTCTTC
abundance: NA
d_gene: TRBD2
j_gene: TRBJ2-1
v_gene: TRBV14

CDR3aa: CASRPSRPGTGSSNQPQHF
CDR3nt: TGTGCCAGCAGGCCGTCTAGGCCCGGGACAGGCAGTAGCAATCAGCCCCAGCATTTT
abundance: NA
d_gene: TRBD1
j_gene: TRBJ1-5
v_gene: TRBV28

CDR3aa: CASSRTGTTNEKLFF
CDR3nt: TGTGCCAGCAGCCGAACAGGGACAACTAATGAAAAACTGTTTTTT
abundance: NA
d_gene: NA
j_gene: TRBJ1-4
v_gene: TRBV7-3

CDR3aa: CASSAGGSGANVLTF
CDR3nt: TGTGCCAGCAGCGCAGGGGGTTCTGGGGCCAACGTCCTGACTTTC
abundance: NA
d_gene: TRBD1
j_gene: TRBJ2-6
v_gene: TRBV28

CDR3aa: CASSRDRGLTNTGELFF
CDR3nt: TGCGCCAGCAGCCGCGACAGGGGCCTAACAAACACCGGGGAGCTGTTTTTT
abundance: once
d_gene: TRBD1
j_gene: TRBJ2-2
v_gene: TRBV5-1

CDR3aa: CASSVFSGVENEQFF
CDR3nt: TGTGCCAGCAGCGTATTTTCGGGGGTGGAGAATGAGCAGTTCTTC
abundance: NA
d_gene: NA
j_gene: TRBJ2-1
v_gene: TRBV9

CDR3aa: CSVEDSGRRGYGYTF
CDR3nt: TGCAGCGTTGAAGATTCAGGGCGGAGAGGCTATGGCTACACCTTC
abundance: NA
d_gene: NA
j_gene: TRBJ1-2
v_gene: TRBV29-1

CDR3aa: CAWNFGHTSTDTQYF
CDR3nt: TGTGCCTGGAATTTTGGTCATACTAGCACAGATACGCAGTATTTT
abundance: once
d_gene: NA
j_gene: TRBJ2-3
v_gene: TRBV30

CDR3aa: CATSRGGQGRNEQFF
CDR3nt: TGTGCCACCAGCAGAGGGGGACAGGGTAGAAATGAGCAGTTCTTC
abundance: NA
d_gene: TRBD1
j_gene: TRBJ2-1
v_gene: TRBV15

CDR3aa: CASSLAGGAGNQPQHF
CDR3nt: TGTGCCAGCAGCTTGGCCGGTGGGGCTGGCAATCAGCCCCAGCATTTT
abundance: NA
d_gene: NA
j_gene: TRBJ1-5
v_gene: TRBV5-6

CDR3aa: CASSFFRGKEAFF
CDR3nt: TGTGCCAGCAGCTTTTTCAGAGGGAAGGAAGCTTTCTTT
abundance: few
d_gene: NA
j_gene: TRBJ1-1
v_gene: TRBV5-4

CDR3aa: CASSLGGGASRNTIYF
CDR3nt: TGCGCCAGCAGCTTGGGAGGGGGAGCCTCCCGAAACACCATATATTTT
abundance: NA
d_gene: NA
j_gene: TRBJ1-3
v_gene: TRBV5-1

CDR3aa: CASSPQGVGEWYEQYF
CDR3nt: TGTGCCAGCAGCCCTCAAGGGGTCGGGGAATGGTACGAGCAGTACTTC
abundance: NA
d_gene: NA
j_gene: TRBJ2-7
v_gene: TRBV9

CDR3aa: CASSLPLDTQYF
CDR3nt: TGCGCCAGCAGCTTGCCTCTCGATACGCAGTATTTT
abundance: NA
d_gene: NA
j_gene: TRBJ2-3
v_gene: TRBV5-1

CDR3aa: CASSFSNPTTDTQYF
CDR3nt: TGTGCCAGCAGCTTTTCGAACCCCACAACAGATACGCAGTATTTT
abundance: NA
d_gene: NA
j_gene: TRBJ2-3
v_gene: TRBV9

CDR3aa: CASSSQTGEYGYTF
CDR3nt: TGTGCCAGCAGCTCCCAGACAGGGGAGTATGGCTACACCTTC
abundance: few
d_gene: TRBD1
j_gene: TRBJ1-2
v_gene: TRBV7-3

CDR3aa: CASSLALGITDTQYF
CDR3nt: TGCGCCAGCAGCTTGGCCTTGGGCATCACAGATACGCAGTATTTT
abundance: once
d_gene: NA
j_gene: TRBJ2-3
v_gene: TRBV5-1

CDR3aa: CASSLAGGVYEQYF
CDR3nt: TGCGCCAGCAGCTTAGCGGGAGGGGTCTACGAGCAGTACTTC
abundance: once
d_gene: TRBD2
j_gene: TRBJ2-7
v_gene: TRBV5-1

CDR3aa: CASSLNRAPGYNEQFF
CDR3nt: TGTGCCAGCAGTCTAAACAGGGCCCCCGGCTACAATGAGCAGTTCTTC
abundance: NA
d_gene: NA
j_gene: TRBJ2-1
v_gene: TRBV7-3

CDR3aa: CASSGTANTEAFF
CDR3nt: TGTGCCAGCAGCGGGACAGCGAACACTGAAGCTTTCTTT
abundance: NA
d_gene: TRBD1
j_gene: TRBJ1-1
v_gene: TRBV6-5

CDR3aa: CASSSTKETQYF
CDR3nt: TGTGCCAGCAGTAGCACCAAAGAGACCCAGTACTTC
abundance: NA
d_gene: NA
j_gene: TRBJ2-5
v_gene: TRBV4-2

CDR3aa: CASSEQGSQPQHF
CDR3nt: TGTGCCAGTAGTGAACAGGGAAGTCAGCCCCAGCATTTT
abundance: NA
d_gene: NA
j_gene: TRBJ1-5
v_gene: TRBV19

CDR3aa: CASSLLRETQYF
CDR3nt: TGTGCCAGCAGCCTACTGAGGGAGACCCAGTACTTC
abundance: NA
d_gene: NA
j_gene: TRBJ2-5
v_gene: TRBV11-2

CDR3aa: CASSLVSGSYNEQFF
CDR3nt: TGCGCCAGCAGCTTGGTTAGCGGCTCCTACAATGAGCAGTTCTTC
abundance: NA
d_gene: NA
j_gene: TRBJ2-1
v_gene: TRBV5-1

CDR3aa: CASSYGQGLSYEQYF
CDR3nt: TGCGCCAGCAGCTACGGACAGGGATTGTCCTACGAGCAGTACTTC
abundance: NA
d_gene: TRBD1
j_gene: TRBJ2-7
v_gene: TRBV5-1

CDR3aa: CASRASGSSTDTQYF
CDR3nt: TGTGCCAGCAGAGCTAGCGGTTCTAGCACAGATACGCAGTATTTT
abundance: NA
d_gene: TRBD2
j_gene: TRBJ2-3
v_gene: TRBV6-5

CDR3aa: CASSSTGRGTQYF
CDR3nt: TGTGCCAGCAGTTCGACCGGCCGGGGGACCCAGTACTTC
abundance: NA
d_gene: NA
j_gene: TRBJ2-5
v_gene: TRBV28

CDR3aa: CASSRDRGALSEQFF
CDR3nt: TGTGCCAGCAGCCGAGACAGGGGCGCTTTGAGTGAGCAGTTCTTC
abundance: NA
d_gene: TRBD1
j_gene: TRBJ2-1
v_gene: TRBV7-9

CDR3aa: CASRSMTGASGYTF
CDR3nt: TGTGCCAGCAGAAGCATGACAGGGGCTTCTGGCTACACCTTC
abundance: NA
d_gene: TRBD1
j_gene: TRBJ1-2
v_gene: TRBV6-5

CDR3aa: CASSQDPGPPTDTQYF
CDR3nt: TGTGCCAGCAGCCAAGACCCCGGACCCCCTACAGATACGCAGTATTTT
abundance: NA
d_gene: NA
j_gene: TRBJ2-3
v_gene: TRBV14

CDR3aa: CASSGSSYNEQFF
CDR3nt: TGTGCCAGTAGCGGTAGCTCCTACAATGAGCAGTTCTTC
abundance: NA
d_gene: NA
j_gene: TRBJ2-1
v_gene: TRBV19

CDR3aa: CASSVLYNEQFF
CDR3nt: TGTGCCAGCAGTGTGCTTTACAATGAGCAGTTCTTC
abundance: once
d_gene: NA
j_gene: TRBJ2-1
v_gene: TRBV25-1

CDR3aa: CASSSPTRERNTGELFF
CDR3nt: TGTGCCAGCAGCTCCCCAACGAGGGAGAGGAACACCGGGGAGCTGTTTTTT
abundance: NA
d_gene: NA
j_gene: TRBJ2-2
v_gene: TRBV5-4

CDR3aa: CASGLAREQYF
CDR3nt: TGTGCCAGCGGACTAGCTCGTGAGCAGTACTTC
abundance: NA
d_gene: TRBD2
j_gene: TRBJ2-7
v_gene: TRBV2

CDR3aa: CASSSTTGSKYEQYF
CDR3nt: TGTGCCAGCTCATCTACGACAGGGTCGAAATACGAGCAGTACTTC
abundance: few
d_gene: TRBD1
j_gene: TRBJ2-7
v_gene: TRBV18

CDR3aa: CATSRAGGGSGYTF
CDR3nt: TGTGCCACCAGCAGAGCCGGAGGGGGTTCGGGCTACACCTTC
abundance: NA
d_gene: NA
j_gene: TRBJ1-2
v_gene: TRBV15